These 22 T cell receptor beta chains were all obtained from the same sample, sequenced in a study of CD8 T cells in ankylosing spondylitis. One entry per CDR3 protein, called by TCRdb with MiXCR from the 5' RACE reads. The repertoire consists of fewer than 25,000 distinct CDR3 sequences, with 10% to 15% occurring once and the leading ten covering 30% to 35%. Material: blood. The receptor source for this set is a male donor with ankylosing spondylitis or in good health (not recorded which).

This clonotype has ten or more counts. As DNA, the CDR3 is TGCAGTGCTGCCCCTAGCGGGCCTAGCACAGATACGCAGTATTTT. Protein sequence: CSAAPSGPSTDTQYF. The genes are TRBV20-1 and TRBJ2-3; TRBD2 matches 8 bases. The junction had 7 bases not matched to a gene; V was cut back by 5 bases and J by 0 bases. The CDR3 has 15 amino acids. From germline, CDR1 is DFQATT and CDR2 SNEGSKA (reference sequence).

This clonotype was found once. The J gene is TRBJ2-1, the V gene TRBV9, with D possibly matching TRBD1 (5 bases). The germline V gene has CDR1 SGDLS and CDR2 YYNGEE. The V and J ends lost 7 bases and 7 bases respectively, with 15 bases between them. This CDR3 region has 13 residues. The CDR3 sequence is CASSSRGRNEQFF. Written as DNA, the CDR3 is TGTGCCAGCTCCTCTAGGGGAAGGAATGAGCAGTTCTTC.

This clonotype was counted ten times or more. The V and J genes are TRBV20-1 and TRBJ2-3, with 8 nucleotides matching TRBD2. Germline values: CDR1 DFQATT, CDR2 SNEGSKA (reference sequence). The length of the CDR3 is 13 residues. V shed 6 bases and J 5 bases; nucleotides not matched to a gene: 7. The CDR3: CSAPGGGIDTQYF. CDR3 sequence (DNA): TGCAGTGCCCCCGGCGGGGGGATAGATACGCAGTATTTT.

This clonotype was observed at least ten times. The V gene is TRBV29-1, the J gene TRBJ1-4, with a possible D match to TRBD1 (6 bases). Trimming removed 6 bases at V and 8 bases at J, with 19 bases between. Germline values: CDR1 SQVTM, CDR2 ANQGSEA. There are 14 residues in the CDR3. The CDR3 DNA reads as TGCAGCGTCTCTCATACAGGGATGAGAGAAAAACTGTTTTTT. Translating it yields CSVSHTGMREKLFF.

The genes are TRBV13 and TRBJ2-4, with D unclear. The CDR3 covers 16 residues. Germline V gene lookup returns CDR1 PRHDT and CDR2 FYEKMQ (reference sequence). V gave up 0 bases and J gave up 1 base, with 10 bases separating them. This CDR3 reads CASSLGGFGAKNIQYF. The CDR3 DNA reads as TGTGCCAGCAGCTTAGGGGGGTTCGGGGCCAAAAACATTCAGTACTTC.

This clonotype was detected only a few times. The chain uses TRBV29-1 and TRBJ2-1, with 10 nucleotides matching TRBD2. The germline gives CDR1 SQVTM, CDR2 ANQGSEA. J was trimmed by 9 bases and V by 4 bases; bases with no gene match: 6. There are 13 residues in the CDR3. In DNA form, the CDR3 reads TGCAGCGTTGTGGGTCTAGCGGGAGTTGAGCAGTTCTTC. Its protein is CSVVGLAGVEQFF.

This clonotype was found a few times. The V and J genes are TRBV11-2 and TRBJ2-3, with 14 positions matching TRBD2. The CDR3 runs to 17 residues. CDR1 is SGHAT, CDR2 FQNNGV, per germline. V lost 5 bases and J lost 1; bases outside the gene matches: 5. CDR3 DNA: TGTGCCAGCAGCCCCGGACTAGCGGGGGGCGGCACAGATACGCAGTATTTT. It is translated as CASSPGLAGGGTDTQYF.

This clonotype was seen repeatedly, ten times or more. The chain recombines TRBV29-1 with TRBJ2-3; D gene uncertain. The CDR3 length is 14 residues. V was trimmed by 7 bases and J by 0 bases, leaving 14 bases between them. Germline loops: CDR1 SQVTM, CDR2 ANQGSEA. Here the CDR3 DNA reads TGCAGCGCGATACACAGTGCTAGCACAGATACGCAGTATTTT. This encodes CSAIHSASTDTQYF.

This clonotype was counted many times. This sequence joins TRBV12-3 or TRBV12-4 and TRBJ2-3; D remains unclear. CDR3 length: 12 residues. V was cut by 8 bases and J by 3 bases, with 9 bases left in between. CDR3 region: CASVGQTDTQYF. CDR3 sequence (DNA): TGTGCCAGCGTTGGCCAGACAGATACGCAGTATTTT.

In its sample, this clonotype was seen a few times. The chain carries TRBV15 and TRBJ2-5; D ambiguous. Germline CDR1 reads LNHNV; CDR2 reads YYDKDF (reference sequence). The CDR3 spans 15 residues. V was trimmed by 2 bases and J by 5 bases, leaving 15 bases between them. In nucleotides, the CDR3 is TGTGCCACCAGCAGACAAGCCAGCCTCGGGGAGACCCAGTACTTC. This encodes CATSRQASLGETQYF.

This clonotype was seen repeatedly, ten times or more. The CDR3 is CAINRDPSYEQYF. The CDR3 DNA sequence: TGTGCCATCAACCGGGACCCTTCCTACGAGCAGTACTTC. This chain joins TRBV10-3 and TRBJ2-7, with D possibly called TRBD1 or TRBD2 (5 bases each). With 7 bases removed from V and 1 base from J, the gap between germline ends came to 11 bases. Germline CDR1 is ENHRY and CDR2 is SYGVKD. The CDR3 is 13 amino acids.

DNA of the CDR3: TGCGCCAGGACAAACAGGGCCCTCTCCTATAATTCACCCCTCCACTTT. Encoded protein: CARTNRALSYNSPLHF. The chain couples TRBV23-1 to TRBJ1-6, with TRBD1 as a possible D gene (6 bases). TRBV23-1 is an open reading frame, and its role is uncertain. This CDR3 spans 16 amino acids. Trimming cost V 9 bases and J 0 bases, with 15 bases left between them.

This clonotype has just a few counts. This chain links TRBV20-1 with TRBJ2-1, with 7 bases identical to TRBD2. The ends lost 6 bases at V and 4 bases at J; junction bases unmatched: 9. The CDR3 has 14 amino acids. Per germline, CDR1 DFQATT and CDR2 SNEGSKA (reference sequence). The chain's CDR3 is CSAPERGIYNEQFF. CDR3 nucleotide sequence: TGCAGTGCCCCGGAGCGGGGAATATACAATGAGCAGTTCTTC.

This clonotype has at least ten counts. The chain is built from TRBV12-3 or TRBV12-4 and TRBJ2-2; no firm D call. Trimming left V 4 bases short and J 3 bases short, with 6 bases between. This CDR3 spans 13 amino acids. CDR3 protein: CASSSAHTGELFF. CDR3 sequence (DNA): TGTGCCAGCAGTTCCGCCCACACCGGGGAGCTGTTTTTT.

The chain employs TRBV28 and TRBJ2-2; 10 nucleotides match TRBD2. The CDR3 runs 14 residues. CDR1 is MDHEN, CDR2 SYDVKM, per germline. V lost 11 bases and J lost 4; bases outside the gene matches: 7. The CDR3 is CAGSGTSVTGELFF. The CDR3 nucleotides are TGTGCCGGAAGCGGGACTAGCGTCACCGGGGAGCTGTTTTTT.

CDR3 in DNA: TGTGCCAGCAGTGGGACGGACTTAGTGGGCACCGGGGAGCTGTTTTTT. Protein sequence: CASSGTDLVGTGELFF. The chain carries TRBV6-1 and TRBJ2-2; possible D gene TRBD2, 5 bases. The CDR3 sequence is 16 residues long. The V end was cut by 4 bases, the J end by 4 bases, with 16 bases between. CDR1 and CDR2 from the germline V gene are MNHNS and SASEGT.

The chain combines TRBV12-3 or TRBV12-4 with TRBJ2-2, with D hard to call. There are 12 residues in the CDR3. Trimming took off 6 bases at V and 1 base at J, with 3 bases between the two ends. CDR3 loop: CASRLNTGELFF. The CDR3 DNA is TGTGCCAGCAGACTGAACACCGGGGAGCTGTTTTTT.

This chain links TRBV28 with TRBJ2-7, with D possibly being TRBD1 or TRBD2 (5 bases each). The V gene lost 3 bases and the J gene lost 4 bases, with 13 bases spanning the gap. CDR1 and CDR2 (germline): MDHEN, SYDVKM. The length of the CDR3 is 14 residues. The CDR3 region has the DNA TGTGCCAGCAGTTTTTCGGGGCTAAGGTACGAGCAGTACTTC. Its protein is CASSFSGLRYEQYF.

Relative to its sample, this clonotype is medium-sized. The chain has TRBV4-3 and TRBJ2-5; 10 bases line up with TRBD2. V was clipped by 4 bases and J by 2 bases; unmatched bases: 4. CDR3 length equals 15 residues. Germline loops: CDR1 LGHNA, CDR2 YSLEER. The DNA of the CDR3 is TGCGCCAGCAGCCCAGAGCGGGGGGGACAAGAGACCCAGTACTTC. Translating gives CASSPERGGQETQYF.

This clonotype was recorded many times. V is TRBV5-4 and J is TRBJ2-4; tentative D call: TRBD1 (5 bases). V dropped 0 bases and J dropped 0 bases, with 7 bases sitting between them. Germline loops: CDR1 SGHNT, CDR2 YYREEE (reference sequence). The CDR3 sequence is 15 residues long. The CDR3 region is CASSLDQGAKNIQYF. CDR3 DNA: TGTGCCAGCAGCTTGGATCAGGGAGCCAAAAACATTCAGTACTTC.

This clonotype occurred many times. Here the CDR3 DNA reads TGTGCCAGCATGCCCATCCCGTTCTTC. This codes for CASMPIPFF. This rearrangement joins TRBV7-3 to TRBJ2-1; D is ambiguous. The germline gives CDR1 SGHTA, CDR2 FQGTGA. The CDR3 consists of 9 residues. Trimming cost V 7 bases and J 15 bases, with 10 bases left between them.

The gene calls are TRBV20-1 and TRBJ1-1; 8 bases align to TRBD1. CDR1 DFQATT and CDR2 SNEGSKA come from the germline V gene (reference sequence). The CDR3 contains 13 residues. The V segment lost 5 bases and the J segment 4 bases; nucleotides outside the gene matches: 6. The CDR3 protein is CSAPQGEGTEAFF. CDR3 nucleotides: TGCAGTGCTCCACAGGGGGAAGGCACTGAAGCTTTCTTT.